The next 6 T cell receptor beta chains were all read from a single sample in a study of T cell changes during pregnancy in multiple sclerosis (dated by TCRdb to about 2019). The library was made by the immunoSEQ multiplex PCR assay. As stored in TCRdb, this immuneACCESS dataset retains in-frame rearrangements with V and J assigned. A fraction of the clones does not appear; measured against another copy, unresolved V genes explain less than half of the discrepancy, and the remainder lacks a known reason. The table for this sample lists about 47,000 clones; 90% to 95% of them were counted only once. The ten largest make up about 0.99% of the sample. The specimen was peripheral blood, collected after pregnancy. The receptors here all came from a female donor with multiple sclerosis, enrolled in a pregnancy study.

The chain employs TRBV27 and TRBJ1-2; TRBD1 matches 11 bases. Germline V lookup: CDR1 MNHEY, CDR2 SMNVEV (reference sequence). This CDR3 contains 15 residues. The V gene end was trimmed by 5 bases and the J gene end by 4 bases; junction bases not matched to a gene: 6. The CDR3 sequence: CASSLGQGARYGYTF. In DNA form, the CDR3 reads TGTGCCAGCAGTCTTGGACAGGGGGCGCGCTATGGCTACACCTTC.

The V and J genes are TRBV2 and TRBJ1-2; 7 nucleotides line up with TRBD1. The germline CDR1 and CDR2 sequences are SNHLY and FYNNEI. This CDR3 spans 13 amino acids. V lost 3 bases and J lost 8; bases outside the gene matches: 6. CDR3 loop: CASSEPLRGGYTF. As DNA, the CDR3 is TGTGCCAGCAGTGAGCCCCTCAGGGGGGGCTACACCTTC.

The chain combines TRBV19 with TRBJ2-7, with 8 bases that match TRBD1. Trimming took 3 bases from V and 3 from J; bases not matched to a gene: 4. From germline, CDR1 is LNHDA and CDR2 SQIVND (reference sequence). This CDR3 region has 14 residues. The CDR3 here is CASSMGQVSYEQYF. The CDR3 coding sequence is TGTGCCAGTAGTATGGGACAGGTCAGCTACGAGCAGTACTTC.

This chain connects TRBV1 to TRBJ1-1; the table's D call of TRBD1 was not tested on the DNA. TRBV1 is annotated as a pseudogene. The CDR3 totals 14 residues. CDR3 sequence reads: CTSSQCGQGSEAFF. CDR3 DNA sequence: TGCACCAGCAGCCAATGCGGACAGGGGTCTGAAGCTTTCTTT.

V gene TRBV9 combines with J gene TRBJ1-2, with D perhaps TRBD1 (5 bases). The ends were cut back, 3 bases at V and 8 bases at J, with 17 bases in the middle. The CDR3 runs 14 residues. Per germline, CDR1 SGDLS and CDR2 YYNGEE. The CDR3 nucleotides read TGTGCCAGCAGCGGACTAGGGACCGACCCGGGCTACACCTTC. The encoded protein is CASSGLGTDPGYTF.

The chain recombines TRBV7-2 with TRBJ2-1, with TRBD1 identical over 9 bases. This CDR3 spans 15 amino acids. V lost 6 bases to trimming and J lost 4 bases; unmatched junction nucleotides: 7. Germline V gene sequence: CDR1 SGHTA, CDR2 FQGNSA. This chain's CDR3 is CASSPQGAHYNEQFF. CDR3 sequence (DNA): TGTGCCAGCAGTCCACAGGGGGCGCATTACAATGAGCAGTTCTTC.